This TCR beta chain was found in a study of OX40 agonist ivuxolimab in advanced cancers. For context, the study as a whole: Ivuxolimab was a fully human IgG2 agonistic monoclonal antibody targeting the costimulatory receptor OX40 (CD134). Intravenous ivuxolimab was administered to patients every 2 weeks at six dose levels: 0.01, 0.1, 0.3, 1.5, 3 and 10 mg/kg. Among the 50 to 55 dose-escalation patients, approximately 20 had hepatocellular carcinoma, 15 or so melanoma, 9 renal cell carcinoma and 9 head and neck cancer. In the dose-escalation cohort, more than 80% of patients were male, and the mean age was 60 years with a range of 23 to 79. Patients were allowed to have had prior anti-PD-1, anti-PD-L1 or anti-CTLA-4 therapy, and 30% to 40% of the dose-escalation patients had previously received checkpoint inhibitors. Partial responses occurred in three dose-escalation patients: two with cutaneous melanoma and one with hepatocellular carcinoma. The purpose of peripheral TCRbeta sequencing was to test whether ivuxolimab changed TCR sequence diversity and led to clonal T-cell expansion. The paper covers the monotherapy dose-escalation part of the phase I ivuxolimab trial, which included N of about 51 patients. Results the study describes overall, beyond this receptor: Which antigens the clonally expanded peripheral T cells were specific for was not determined. Partial responders in the 0.1-3.0 mg/kg groups had among the lowest normalized peripheral clonal expansion, especially among CD8+ T cells. After ivuxolimab, more expanded clones were found on average in CD8+ T cells than in CD4+ T cells. Low levels of normalized T-cell clonal expansion were also seen in some patients who did not respond. At doses of 0.1 to 3.0 mg/kg, clonal expansion of both CD4+ and CD8+ T cells in blood was seen between baseline and week 6.

Genomic DNA was extracted from sorted cells for sequencing of the TCRbeta CDR3 region. The immunoSEQ Assay was used to sequence the TCRbeta CDR3 regions. The source is immuneACCESS, and TCRdb retained only in-frame sequences with V and J called. Part of the clones is not carried over; for the studies checked, unresolved V genes explain less than half of this, and the remainder is unexplained. The sample yields 60,000 to 75,000 clones; around 83% were counted once. The ten most abundant clones make up 1.4% of the sample. The trial excluded patients who had a history of autoimmune disease or were on systemic immunosuppression. Peripheral blood for TCR sequencing was collected from all dose cohorts at baseline, on cycle 4 day 1, and on cycle 7 day 1. Samples came from an open-label, multicenter, first-in-human phase I dose-escalation trial of ivuxolimab. Adults with locally advanced or metastatic melanoma, renal cell carcinoma, hepatocellular carcinoma or head and neck squamous cell carcinoma were enrolled in the trial. Before TCR sequencing, CD4+ and CD8+ T cells were separately sorted from peripheral blood.

To note about this clone: It has no known antigen specificity. No much larger clone exists at a distance of one base, and base qualities are not known.

The CDR3 has 15 amino acids, counting the end cysteine and phenylalanine. Solely the CDR3 DNA is kept, with 45 bases framed from the first base. The germline V gene (reference sequence) supplies CDR1 MNHEY and CDR2 SMNVEV. Deletion took 4 bases off V and 3 bases off J, with a span of 15 bases between the germline ends. The sample consisted of CD4+ or CD8+ T cells sorted from blood, taken in a trial of the OX40 agonist ivuxolimab. The source of this sequence is an adult with an advanced solid tumor such as melanoma, head and neck, liver or kidney cancer. In this chain, TRBV27 is recombined with TRBJ1-1; 5 matching bases give a weak D call of TRBD1. Here the CDR3 is given as CASSSRVAADTEAFF. The bases are TGTGCCAGCAGTTCCAGGGTGGCGGCGGACACTGAAGCTTTCTTT.